This TCR beta chain was obtained from a study of tumor-infiltrating lymphocytes in oesophageal squamous cell carcinoma. This clonotype has a count of ten or more. A single record per CDR3 protein comes from TCRdb applying MiXCR to the PCR reads. Of over 20,000 distinct CDR3 sequences in the sample, 35% to 45% were seen once. Trimming took off 7 bases at V and 8 bases at J, with 14 bases between the two ends. This CDR3 is 13 amino acids long. Germline lookup yields CDR1 SEHNR and CDR2 FQNEAQ (reference sequence). The TCR sequence derives from a male donor with esophageal squamous cell carcinoma. V usage is TRBV7-9 and J usage is TRBJ1-4; D uncertain. Sequencing was performed on esophageal tumor tissue. DNA of the CDR3: TGTGCCAGCAAGGCAGTGGATGGGGAAAAACTGTTTTTT. Amino acid sequence: CASKAVDGEKLFF.